This entry lists 14 T cell receptor beta chains sequenced from one sample in a study of CD4+ T cells in melanoma. Libraries were prepared by immunoSEQ multiplex PCR; TCRdb keeps only in-frame clonotypes and omits some of them. The data contain some 50,000 clones, 89% of them singletons. Sequenced sample: peripheral blood. Receptor source: a human donor with melanoma.

The chain employs TRBV30 and TRBJ2-7, with D tentatively TRBD1 (7 bases). Looked up from germline, CDR1 is GTSNPN and CDR2 is SVGIG (reference sequence). The CDR3 is 17 amino acids. The V and J ends lost 0 bases and 6 bases respectively, with 24 bases between them. The CDR3 bases are TGTGCCTGGAGTGTACCCATAACCAACGCAGGGGGGCGCGAGCAGTACTTC. Translated: CAWSVPITNAGGREQYF.

The chain is built from TRBV6-5 and TRBJ1-2; D possibly corresponds to TRBD1 (6 bases). Between the trimmed V and J ends, which lost 6 bases and 6 bases, there was a span of 14 bases. The germline V gene has CDR1 MNHEY and CDR2 SVGAGI. CDR3 length: 13 amino acids. CDR3 bases: TGTGCCAGCAGGTTATCCAGGGGAAATGGCTACACCTTC. Translation: CASRLSRGNGYTF.

This clone has only one observation. This chain uses TRBV4-3 with TRBJ2-1; TRBD2 agrees at 7 bases. The CDR3 totals 18 residues. Germline values: CDR1 LGHNA, CDR2 YSLEER. The J segment lost 7 bases and the V segment lost 0 bases, leaving 15 bases of the junction unmatched. The CDR3, as DNA: TGCGCCAGCAGCCAAGATCGGGGGGATCTGCGAAAGGCGAATGAGCAGTTCTTC. It specifies CASSQDRGDLRKANEQFF.

The CDR3 protein is CASSPTSGQGSPLHF. The DNA for the CDR3 is TGTGCCAGCTCACCAACTTCGGGACAAGGTTCACCCCTCCACTTT. The chain couples TRBV18 to TRBJ1-6; tentatively, D is TRBD1 (6 bases). Germline V CDR1 and CDR2: KGHSH, LQKENI. CDR3 length: 15 residues. V lost 2 bases to trimming and J lost 9 bases, with 14 bases between them.

The rearrangement uses TRBV5-1 and TRBJ2-7; D is unresolved. The ends were cut back, 4 bases at V and 4 bases at J, with 12 bases in the middle. The CDR3 extends over 13 amino acids. Germline values: CDR1 SGHRS, CDR2 YFSETQ. CDR3 sequence (DNA): TGCGCCAGCAGCCAAACTCTAAATTACGAGCAGTACTTC. Amino acid sequence: CASSQTLNYEQYF.

The V gene is TRBV28, the J gene TRBJ2-5, with D unresolved. Trimming cost V 8 bases and J 5 bases, with 18 bases left between them. From germline, CDR1 is MDHEN and CDR2 SYDVKM. There are 14 residues in the CDR3. The CDR3, as DNA: TGTGCCAGCTCGTATGGGAAGTCGCCGGAGACCCAGTACTTC. Translated: CASSYGKSPETQYF.

The chain recombines TRBV7-9 with TRBJ1-1; unclear D gene. V shed 1 base and J shed 0 bases, with 9 bases lying between them. CDR3 length: 15 residues. Germline CDR1 SEHNR, CDR2 FQNEAQ (reference sequence). The CDR3 spells CASSLVSGVNTEAFF. The DNA for the CDR3 is TGTGCCAGCAGCTTAGTCTCCGGGGTGAACACTGAAGCTTTCTTT.

This sequence joins TRBV13 and TRBJ1-2; 10 bases align to TRBD1. This CDR3 region has 17 residues. The trim removed 4 bases at V and 4 bases at J, leaving 12 bases unmatched. Per germline, CDR1 PRHDT and CDR2 FYEKMQ (reference sequence). CDR3 loop: CASSSDFRQGAGYGYTF. The CDR3, as DNA: TGTGCCAGCAGCTCCGACTTCCGACAGGGGGCGGGCTATGGCTACACCTTC.

This chain connects TRBV7-9 to TRBJ1-6; D is uncertain. Trimming pared 4 bases from V and 10 bases from J, leaving 14 bases between. Germline V gene data show CDR1 as SEHNR and CDR2 as FQNEAQ (reference sequence). This CDR3 comprises 14 residues. Here the CDR3 reads CASSSHQDGSPLHF. In DNA form, the CDR3 reads TGTGCCAGCAGCTCACACCAGGACGGATCACCCCTCCACTTT.

J is TRBJ2-1 and V is TRBV7-3; D ambiguous. V lost 2 bases and J lost 5, with 7 bases in between. The CDR3 sequence is 13 residues long. Germline V gene sequence: CDR1 SGHTA, CDR2 FQGTGA. This CDR3 is CASSLSEDNEQFF. CDR3 bases: TGTGCCAGCAGCTTATCAGAGGACAATGAGCAGTTCTTC.

The chain combines TRBV18 with TRBJ2-1; 8 bases agree with TRBD1. The CDR3 sequence is 15 residues long. Germline V CDR1 and CDR2: KGHSH, LQKENI. V trimming: 4 bases; J trimming: 5 bases; junction bases outside the gene matches: 7. CDR3 in DNA: TGTGCCAGCTCACTCGGGACAGGCCTCGACAATGAGCAGTTCTTC. Protein product: CASSLGTGLDNEQFF. The full variable domain, completed using reference TRBV18 and TRBJ2-1, is NAGVMQNPRHLVRRRGQEARLRCSPMKGHSHVYWYRQLPEEGLKFMVYLQKENIIDESGMPKERFSAEFPKEGPSILRIQQVVRGDSAAYFCASSLGTGLDNEQFFGPGTRLTVL.

The J gene is TRBJ2-7, the V gene TRBV28, with a tentative D call TRBD1 (6 bases). This CDR3 comprises 15 residues. V lost 5 bases to trimming and J lost 4 bases, with 18 bases between them. CDR1 is MDHEN and CDR2 is SYDVKM in the germline V gene. CDR3 bases: TGTGCCAGCAGTCGAGCAGACAGGTTTCCGTACGAGCAGTACTTC. Amino acid sequence: CASSRADRFPYEQYF. The variable domain in full, with the rest retrieved from reference TRBV28 and TRBJ2-7, is DVKVTQSSRYLVKRTGEKVFLECVQDMDHENMFWYRQDPGLGLRLIYFSYDVKMKEKGDIPEGYSVSREKKERFSLILESASTNQTSMYLCASSRADRFPYEQYFGPGTRLTVT.

CDR3 nucleotides: TGTGCCAGCAGTGAATCGGCCAGGGGGTACTTC. Protein product: CASSESARGYF. The gene calls are TRBV2 and TRBJ2-5, with a tentative D call TRBD1 (6 bases). Deletions cut 2 bases from V and 13 bases from J, with 11 bases between. CDR1 SNHLY and CDR2 FYNNEI come from the germline V gene. This CDR3 spans 11 amino acids. The complete variable domain, with remaining parts taken from reference TRBV2 and TRBJ2-5, reads EPEVTQTPSHQVTQMGQEVILRCVPISNHLYFYWYRQILGQKVEFLVSFYNNEISEKSEIFDDQFSVERPDGSNFTLKIRSTKLEDSAMYFCASSESARGYFGPGTRLLVL.

The chain links TRBV18 to TRBJ1-2; tentatively, D is TRBD1 (6 bases). V lost 4 bases and J 2 bases, leaving 14 bases between the germline ends. Per germline, CDR1 KGHSH and CDR2 LQKENI. This CDR3 region has 15 residues. The CDR3 sequence is CASSRSRTENYGYTF. The DNA of the CDR3 is TGTGCCAGCTCACGATCCAGGACAGAAAACTATGGCTACACCTTC.